This T cell receptor (beta chain) emerged from a study of CD8 T cells in ankylosing spondylitis. Whole-study findings and limits: Matched synovial fluid from ankylosing spondylitis patients was reported to be enriched for disease-linked clones.

The CDR3 consists of 15 residues. CDR1 is SEHNR, CDR2 FQNEAQ, per germline (reference sequence). Trimming removed 5 bases at V and 1 base at J, with 14 bases between. TCRdb re-called the 5' RACE reads with MiXCR, one entry per CDR3 protein. Among under 400,000 distinct CDR3 sequences, around 10% were seen once, and the ten largest hold 9.1%. The table lists this clonotype with many counts. Antigen specificity is unknown. Sample: blood, either unsorted or a sorted T cell fraction (not recorded which). V gene TRBV7-9 combines with J gene TRBJ1-1; perhaps TRBD1 as D (5 bases). The receptor comes from a female donor with ankylosing spondylitis or in good health (not recorded which). The CDR3 is CASSQQGVQNTEAFF. CDR3 DNA sequence: TGTGCCAGCAGCCAGCAGGGCGTGCAGAACACTGAAGCTTTCTTT.